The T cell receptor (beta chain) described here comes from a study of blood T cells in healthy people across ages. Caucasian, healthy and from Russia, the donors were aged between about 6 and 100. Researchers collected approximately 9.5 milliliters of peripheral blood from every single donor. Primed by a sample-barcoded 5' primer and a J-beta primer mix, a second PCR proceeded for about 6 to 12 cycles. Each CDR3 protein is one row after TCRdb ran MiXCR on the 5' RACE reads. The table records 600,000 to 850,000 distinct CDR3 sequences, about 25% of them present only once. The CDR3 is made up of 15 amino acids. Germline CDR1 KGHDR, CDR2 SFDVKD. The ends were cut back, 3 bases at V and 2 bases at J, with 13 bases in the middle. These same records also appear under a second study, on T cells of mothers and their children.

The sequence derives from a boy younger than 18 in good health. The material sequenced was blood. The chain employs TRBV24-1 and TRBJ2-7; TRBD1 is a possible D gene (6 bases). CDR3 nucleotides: TGTGCCACCAGTGATCCGGGACAAAGTCCCTACGAGCAGTACTTC. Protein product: CATSDPGQSPYEQYF.